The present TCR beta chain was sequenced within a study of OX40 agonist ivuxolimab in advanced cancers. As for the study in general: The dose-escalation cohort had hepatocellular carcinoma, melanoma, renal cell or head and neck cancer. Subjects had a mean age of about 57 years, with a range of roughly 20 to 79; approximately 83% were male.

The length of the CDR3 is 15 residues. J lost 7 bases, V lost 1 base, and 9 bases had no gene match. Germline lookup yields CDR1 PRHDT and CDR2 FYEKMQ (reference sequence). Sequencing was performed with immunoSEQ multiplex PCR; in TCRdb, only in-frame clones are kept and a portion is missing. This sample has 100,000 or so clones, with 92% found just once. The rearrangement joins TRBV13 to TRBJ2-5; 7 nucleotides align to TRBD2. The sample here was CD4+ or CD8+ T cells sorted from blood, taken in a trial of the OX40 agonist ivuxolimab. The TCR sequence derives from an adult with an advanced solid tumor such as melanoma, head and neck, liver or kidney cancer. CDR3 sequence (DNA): TGTGCCAGCAGCTTAGTGGCTAGCGGTAATCGGACCCAGTACTTC. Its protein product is CASSLVASGNRTQYF.